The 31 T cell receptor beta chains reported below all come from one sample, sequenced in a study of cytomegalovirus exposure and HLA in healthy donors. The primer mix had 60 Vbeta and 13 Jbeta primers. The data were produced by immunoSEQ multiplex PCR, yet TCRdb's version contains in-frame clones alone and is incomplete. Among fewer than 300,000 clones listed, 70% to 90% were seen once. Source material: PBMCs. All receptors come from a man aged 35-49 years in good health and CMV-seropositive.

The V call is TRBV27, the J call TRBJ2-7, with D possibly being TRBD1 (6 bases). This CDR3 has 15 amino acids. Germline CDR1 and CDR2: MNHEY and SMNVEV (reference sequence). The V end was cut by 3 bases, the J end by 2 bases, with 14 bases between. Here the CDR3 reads CASSFGGQPTYEQYF. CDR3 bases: TGTGCCAGCAGTTTCGGCGGACAGCCTACCTACGAGCAGTACTTC.

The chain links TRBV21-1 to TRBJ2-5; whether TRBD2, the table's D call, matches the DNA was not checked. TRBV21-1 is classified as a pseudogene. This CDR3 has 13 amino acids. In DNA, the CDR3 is TGTGCCAGCAGCAAAGCCCTACAAGAGACCCAGTACTTC. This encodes CASSKALQETQYF.

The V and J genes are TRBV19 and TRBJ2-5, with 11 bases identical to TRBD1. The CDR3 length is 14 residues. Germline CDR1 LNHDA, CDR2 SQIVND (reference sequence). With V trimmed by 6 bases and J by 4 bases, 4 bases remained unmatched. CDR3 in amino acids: CASRRTGGRETQYF. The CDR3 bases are TGTGCCAGTAGGAGGACAGGGGGCAGAGAGACCCAGTACTTC.

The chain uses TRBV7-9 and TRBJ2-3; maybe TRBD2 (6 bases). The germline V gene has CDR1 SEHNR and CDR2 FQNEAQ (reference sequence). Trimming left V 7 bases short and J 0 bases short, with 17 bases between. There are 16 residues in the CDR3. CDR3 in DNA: TGTGCCAGCAACTTCATAGCCGGGAGAAGCACAGATACGCAGTATTTT. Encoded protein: CASNFIAGRSTDTQYF.

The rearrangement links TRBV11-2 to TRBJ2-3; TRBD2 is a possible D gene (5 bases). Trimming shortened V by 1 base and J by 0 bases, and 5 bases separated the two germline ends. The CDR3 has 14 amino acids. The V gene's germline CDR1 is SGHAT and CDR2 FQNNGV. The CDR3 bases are TGTGCCAGCAGCTTAGGGACTAGCACAGATACGCAGTATTTT. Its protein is CASSLGTSTDTQYF.

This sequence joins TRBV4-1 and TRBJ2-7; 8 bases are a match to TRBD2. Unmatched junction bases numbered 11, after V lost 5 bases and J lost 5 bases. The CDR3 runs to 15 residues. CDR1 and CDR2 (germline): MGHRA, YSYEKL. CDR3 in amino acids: CASSSVVGRADEQYF. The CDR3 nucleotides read TGCGCCAGCAGCTCGGTCGTCGGGAGGGCCGACGAGCAGTACTTC.

The CDR3 spells CASSLISGTVVQPQHF. DNA of the CDR3: TGTGCCAGCAGTTTAATCTCAGGGACTGTTGTTCAGCCCCAGCATTTT. The chain couples TRBV28 to TRBJ1-5, with a possible D match to TRBD1 (5 bases). The germline CDR1 and CDR2 sequences are MDHEN and SYDVKM. Trimming shortened V by 2 bases and J by 6 bases, and 17 bases separated the two germline ends. CDR3 length: 16 residues.

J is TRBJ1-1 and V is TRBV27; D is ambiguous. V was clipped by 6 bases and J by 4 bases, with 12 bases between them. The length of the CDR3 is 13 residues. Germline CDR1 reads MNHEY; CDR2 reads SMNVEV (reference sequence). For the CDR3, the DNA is TGTGCCAGCAGGGGTATCAGGCCCACTGAAGCTTTCTTT. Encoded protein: CASRGIRPTEAFF.

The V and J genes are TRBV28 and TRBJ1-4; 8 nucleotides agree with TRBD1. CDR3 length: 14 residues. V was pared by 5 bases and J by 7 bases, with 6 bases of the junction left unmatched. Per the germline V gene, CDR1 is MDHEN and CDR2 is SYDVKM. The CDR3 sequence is CASSTRTGSEKLFF. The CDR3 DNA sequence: TGTGCCAGCAGTACCCGGACAGGGTCTGAAAAACTGTTTTTT.

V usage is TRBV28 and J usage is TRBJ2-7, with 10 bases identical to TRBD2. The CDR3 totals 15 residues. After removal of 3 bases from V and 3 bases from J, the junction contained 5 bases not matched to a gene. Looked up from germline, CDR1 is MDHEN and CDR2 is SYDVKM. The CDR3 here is CASSLWTSGNYEQYF. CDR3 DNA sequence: TGTGCCAGCAGTTTGTGGACTAGCGGAAACTACGAGCAGTACTTC.

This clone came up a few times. The CDR3 spells CASSPQGGEQYF. CDR3 DNA: TGTGCCAGCAGTCCCCAGGGCGGCGAGCAGTACTTC. The chain recombines TRBV6-5 with TRBJ2-7, with D possibly TRBD1 on 5 matching bases. This CDR3 comprises 12 residues. V gave up 5 bases and J gave up 6 bases, with 11 bases separating them. Looked up from germline, CDR1 is MNHEY and CDR2 is SVGAGI.

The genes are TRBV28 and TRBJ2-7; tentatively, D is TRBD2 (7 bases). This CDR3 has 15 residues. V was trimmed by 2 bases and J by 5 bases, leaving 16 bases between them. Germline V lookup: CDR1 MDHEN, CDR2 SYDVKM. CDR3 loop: CASSLGGGRTHEQYF. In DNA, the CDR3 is TGTGCCAGCAGTTTAGGGGGGGGCAGGACCCACGAGCAGTACTTC.

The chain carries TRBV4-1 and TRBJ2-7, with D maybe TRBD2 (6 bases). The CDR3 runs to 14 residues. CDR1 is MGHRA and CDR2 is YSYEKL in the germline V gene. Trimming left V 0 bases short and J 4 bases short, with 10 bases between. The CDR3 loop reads CASSQELAVYEQYF. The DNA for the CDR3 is TGCGCCAGCAGCCAAGAGTTAGCGGTATACGAGCAGTACTTC.

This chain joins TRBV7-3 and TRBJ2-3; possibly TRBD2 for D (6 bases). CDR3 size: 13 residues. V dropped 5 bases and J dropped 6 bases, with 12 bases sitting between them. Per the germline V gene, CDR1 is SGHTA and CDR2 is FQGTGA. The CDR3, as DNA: TGTGCCAGCAGCCGTTTGGGGGGTGATACGCAGTATTTT. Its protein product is CASSRLGGDTQYF.

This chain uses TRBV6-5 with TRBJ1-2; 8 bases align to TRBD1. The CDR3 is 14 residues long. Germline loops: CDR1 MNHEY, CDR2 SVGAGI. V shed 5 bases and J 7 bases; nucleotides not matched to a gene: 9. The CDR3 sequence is CASSPRQGSAGYTF. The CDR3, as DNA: TGTGCCAGCAGTCCCCGACAGGGGAGCGCTGGCTACACCTTC.

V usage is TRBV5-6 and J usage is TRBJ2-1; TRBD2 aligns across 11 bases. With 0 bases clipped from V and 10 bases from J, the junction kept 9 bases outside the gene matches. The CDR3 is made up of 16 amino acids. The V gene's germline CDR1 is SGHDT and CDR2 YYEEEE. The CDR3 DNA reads TGTGCCAGCAGCTTGGCCCTAGCGGGAGGTAACAGGGAGCAGTTCTTC. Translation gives CASSLALAGGNREQFF.

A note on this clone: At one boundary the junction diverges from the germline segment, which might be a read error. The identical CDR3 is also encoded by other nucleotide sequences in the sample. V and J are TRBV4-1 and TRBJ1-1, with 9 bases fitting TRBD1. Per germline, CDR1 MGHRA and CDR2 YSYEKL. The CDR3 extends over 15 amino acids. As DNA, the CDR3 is TGTGCCAGCAGCCAAGGGGGACAGGGGAACACTGAAGCTTTCTTT. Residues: CASSQGGQGNTEAFF.

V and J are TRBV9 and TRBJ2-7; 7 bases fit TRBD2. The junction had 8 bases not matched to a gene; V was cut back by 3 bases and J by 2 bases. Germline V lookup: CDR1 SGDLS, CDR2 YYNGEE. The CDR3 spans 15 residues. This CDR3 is CASSAGEGRTYEQYF. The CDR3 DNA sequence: TGTGCCAGCAGCGCGGGGGAGGGGAGAACCTACGAGCAGTACTTC.

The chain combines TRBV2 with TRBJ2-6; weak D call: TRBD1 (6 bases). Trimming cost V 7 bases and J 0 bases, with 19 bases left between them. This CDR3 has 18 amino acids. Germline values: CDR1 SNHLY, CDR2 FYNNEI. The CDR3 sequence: CASTLGDTYHSGANVLTF. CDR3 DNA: TGTGCCAGCACCCTAGGGGACACCTACCACTCTGGGGCCAACGTCCTGACTTTC. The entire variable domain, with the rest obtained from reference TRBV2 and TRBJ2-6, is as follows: EPEVTQTPSHQVTQMGQEVILRCVPISNHLYFYWYRQILGQKVEFLVSFYNNEISEKSEIFDDQFSVERPDGSNFTLKIRSTKLEDSAMYFCASTLGDTYHSGANVLTFGAGSRLTVL.

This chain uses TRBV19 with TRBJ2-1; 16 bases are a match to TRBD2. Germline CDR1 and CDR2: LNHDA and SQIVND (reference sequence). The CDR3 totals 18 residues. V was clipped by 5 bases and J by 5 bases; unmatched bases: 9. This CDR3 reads CASSFVSGLAGGNNEQFF. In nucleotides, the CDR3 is TGTGCCAGTAGTTTCGTGTCGGGACTAGCGGGAGGGAACAATGAGCAGTTCTTC.

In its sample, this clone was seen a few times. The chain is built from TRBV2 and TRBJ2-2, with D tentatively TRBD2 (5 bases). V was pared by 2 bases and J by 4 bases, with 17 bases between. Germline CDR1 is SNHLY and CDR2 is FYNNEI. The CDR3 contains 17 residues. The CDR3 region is CASSELGGRTGTGELFF. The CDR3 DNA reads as TGTGCCAGCAGTGAACTAGGAGGTAGGACTGGCACCGGGGAGCTGTTTTTT.

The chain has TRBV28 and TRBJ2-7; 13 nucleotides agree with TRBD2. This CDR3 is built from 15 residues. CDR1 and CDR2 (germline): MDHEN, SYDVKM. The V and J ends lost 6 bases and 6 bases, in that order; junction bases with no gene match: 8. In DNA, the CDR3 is TGTGCCAGCAGATTGACTAGCGGGAGGATGGCCGAGCAGTACTTC. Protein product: CASRLTSGRMAEQYF.

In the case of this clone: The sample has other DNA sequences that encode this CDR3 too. CDR3 loop: CASSLRGETQYF. In DNA form, the CDR3 reads TGTGCCAGCAGTTTAAGAGGGGAGACCCAGTACTTC. This chain links TRBV27 with TRBJ2-5, with D maybe TRBD2 (5 bases). Germline values: CDR1 MNHEY, CDR2 SMNVEV (reference sequence). The length of the CDR3 is 12 residues. Trimming pared 2 bases from V and 5 bases from J, leaving 6 bases between.

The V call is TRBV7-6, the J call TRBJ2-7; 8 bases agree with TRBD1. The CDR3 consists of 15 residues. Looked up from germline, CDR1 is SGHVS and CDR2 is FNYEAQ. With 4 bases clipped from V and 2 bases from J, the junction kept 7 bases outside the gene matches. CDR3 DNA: TGTGCCAGCAGCTCTCAGACAGGGGTCACCTACGAGCAGTACTTC. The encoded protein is CASSSQTGVTYEQYF.

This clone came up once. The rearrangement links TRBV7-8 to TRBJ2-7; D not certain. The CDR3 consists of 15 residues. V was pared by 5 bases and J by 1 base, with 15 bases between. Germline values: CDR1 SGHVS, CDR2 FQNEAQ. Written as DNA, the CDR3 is TGTGCCAGCAGCCCATTAGGTGCGGAGTCCTACGAGCAGTACTTC. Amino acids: CASSPLGAESYEQYF.

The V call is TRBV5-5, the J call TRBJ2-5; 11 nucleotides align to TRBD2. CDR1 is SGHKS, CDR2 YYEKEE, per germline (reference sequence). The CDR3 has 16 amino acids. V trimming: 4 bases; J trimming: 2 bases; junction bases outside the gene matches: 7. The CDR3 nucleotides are TGTGCCAGCAGCCCAGTAGCGGGAGGGGTTCAAGAGACCCAGTACTTC. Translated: CASSPVAGGVQETQYF.

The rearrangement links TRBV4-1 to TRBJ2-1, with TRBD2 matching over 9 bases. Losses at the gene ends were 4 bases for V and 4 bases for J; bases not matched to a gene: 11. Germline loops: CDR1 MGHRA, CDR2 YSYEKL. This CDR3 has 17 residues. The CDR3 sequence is CASSRKTSGGVYNEQFF. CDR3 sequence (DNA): TGCGCCAGCAGCCGAAAGACTAGCGGAGGGGTGTACAATGAGCAGTTCTTC.

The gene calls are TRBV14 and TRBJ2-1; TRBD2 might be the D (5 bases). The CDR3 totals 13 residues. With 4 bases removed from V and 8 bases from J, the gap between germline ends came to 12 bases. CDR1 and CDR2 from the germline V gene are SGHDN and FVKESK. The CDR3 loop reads CASSPLRAHEQFF. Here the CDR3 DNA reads TGTGCCAGCAGCCCCCTGAGGGCCCATGAGCAGTTCTTC.

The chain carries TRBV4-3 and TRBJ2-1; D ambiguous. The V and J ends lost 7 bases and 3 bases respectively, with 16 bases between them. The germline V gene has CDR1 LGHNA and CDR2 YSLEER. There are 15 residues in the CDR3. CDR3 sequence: CASTPRYYNYNEQFF. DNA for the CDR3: TGCGCCAGCACCCCCCGGTACTACAACTACAATGAGCAGTTCTTC.

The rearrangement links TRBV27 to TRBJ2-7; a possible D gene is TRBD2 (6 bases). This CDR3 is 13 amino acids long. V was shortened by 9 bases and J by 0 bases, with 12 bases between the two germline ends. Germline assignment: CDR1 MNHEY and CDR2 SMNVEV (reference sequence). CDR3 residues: CASQEGGSYEQYF. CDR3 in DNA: TGTGCCAGTCAGGAGGGCGGCTCCTACGAGCAGTACTTC.

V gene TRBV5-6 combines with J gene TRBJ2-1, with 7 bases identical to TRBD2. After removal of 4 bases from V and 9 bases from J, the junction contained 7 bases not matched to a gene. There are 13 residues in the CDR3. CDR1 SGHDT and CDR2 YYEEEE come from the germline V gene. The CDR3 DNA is TGTGCCAGCAGCCGGACTAGAATTCTTGAGCAGTTCTTC. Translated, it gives CASSRTRILEQFF. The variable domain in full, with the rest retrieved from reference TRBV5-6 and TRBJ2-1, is DAGVTQSPTHLIKTRGQQVTLRCSPKSGHDTVSWYQQALGQGPQFIFQYYEEEERQRGNFPDRFSGHQFPNYSSELNVNALLLGDSALYLCASSRTRILEQFFGPGTRLTVL.